These 30 T cell receptor beta chains were all obtained from the same sample, sequenced in a study of human T cells and chemical hapten exposure. Time point given: patch test 3, about 24 weeks after DPC sensitization. Treatment given: therapeutic diphenylcyclopropenone sensitization with weekly scalp DPC. Total RNA was isolated from unfractionated whole blood. TCRdb ran MiXCR on the RACE reads and lists one entry per CDR3 protein. This sample has under 50,000 distinct CDR3 sequences; about 13% occur once, and the top ten carry 2% to 2.5%. Sequencing was performed on whole blood, taken in connection with sensitization to the hapten diphenylcyclopropenone (DPC). Receptor source: a woman aged 40 to 50 with alopecia areata. Some clones in this sample may be carry-over from other donors' samples.

This clonotype is labeled as medium-sized. This sequence joins TRBV4-3 and TRBJ1-2; D call uncertain. The germline CDR1 and CDR2 sequences are LGHNA and YSLEER. V shed 0 bases and J shed 4 bases, with 6 bases lying between them. The CDR3 contains 13 residues. CDR3 nucleotide sequence: TGCGCCAGCAGCCAAGATAACATCTATGGCTACACCTTC. Translated: CASSQDNIYGYTF.

This clonotype has ten or more counts. The chain recombines TRBV5-3 with TRBJ1-5, with D perhaps TRBD1 (5 bases). TRBV5-3 counts as an open reading frame of uncertain function. CDR3 length: 16 amino acids. Trimming took off 4 bases at V and 0 bases at J, with 14 bases between the two ends. Here the CDR3 reads CARSPQGEDSNQPQHF. For the CDR3, the DNA is TGTGCCAGAAGCCCCCAGGGCGAGGATAGCAATCAGCCCCAGCATTTT.

This clonotype showed up just a few times. V usage is TRBV27 and J usage is TRBJ1-4; no definite D call. Trimming removed 3 bases at V and 0 bases at J, with 2 bases between. This CDR3 has 13 amino acids. Germline V CDR1 and CDR2: MNHEY, SMNVEV (reference sequence). The CDR3 bases are TGTGCCAGCAGTTTCTCAACTAATGAAAAACTGTTTTTT. As protein: CASSFSTNEKLFF. Variable domain in full (rest from reference TRBV27 and TRBJ1-4): EAQVTQNPRYLITVTGKKLTVTCSQNMNHEYMSWYRQDPGLGLRQIYYSMNVEVTDKGDVPEGYKVSRKEKRNFPLILESPSPNQTSLYFCASSFSTNEKLFFGSGTQLSVL.

This clonotype was observed a handful of times. The chain uses TRBV14 and TRBJ2-7, with 7 bases aligning to TRBD1. Per germline, CDR1 SGHDN and CDR2 FVKESK. This CDR3 is 16 amino acids long. J was trimmed by 3 bases and V by 0 bases; bases with no gene match: 8. This CDR3 is CASSQDGRQGFYEQYF. CDR3 bases: TGTGCCAGCAGCCAAGATGGGAGACAGGGATTCTACGAGCAGTACTTC.

This clonotype turned up a few times. The gene calls are TRBV6-2 or TRBV6-3 and TRBJ1-1; D may be TRBD1 (5 bases). The CDR3 contains 13 residues. Germline CDR1 reads MNHEY; CDR2 reads SVGEGT. V was clipped by 2 bases and J by 4 bases, with 8 bases between them. The CDR3 DNA reads as TGTGCCAGCAGTTACACGGGACCCACTGAAGCTTTCTTT. Its translation: CASSYTGPTEAFF.

This clonotype has ten or more counts. This chain uses TRBV6-6 with TRBJ2-7; weak D call: TRBD1 (7 bases). Trimming shortened V by 4 bases and J by 5 bases, and 18 bases separated the two germline ends. The CDR3 sequence is 15 residues long. The V gene's germline CDR1 is MNHNY and CDR2 SVGAGI (reference sequence). The CDR3, as DNA: TGTGCCAGCAGTTTCGGGGCGGGAAGGGGGCACGAGCAGTACTTC. Amino acids: CASSFGAGRGHEQYF.

The DNA for the CDR3 is TGTGCCAGCACCTCTCAAACCGGGGCCTATGGCTACACCTTC. Residues: CASTSQTGAYGYTF. V and J are TRBV28 and TRBJ1-2; D might be TRBD1 (5 bases). CDR1 is MDHEN and CDR2 is SYDVKM in the germline V gene. The CDR3 sequence is 14 residues long. Trimming left V 7 bases short and J 4 bases short, with 16 bases between.

This clonotype was found many times. The rearrangement uses TRBV19 and TRBJ1-5; the D gene is possibly TRBD1 (5 bases). CDR1 and CDR2 from the germline V gene are LNHDA and SQIVND (reference sequence). Trimming shortened V by 4 bases and J by 1 base, and 14 bases separated the two germline ends. The CDR3 is 16 residues long. The CDR3 loop is CASSTSMGLSNQPQHF. The CDR3 region has the DNA TGTGCCAGTAGTACCTCGATGGGGCTAAGCAATCAGCCCCAGCATTTT.

This clonotype came up many times. Written as DNA, the CDR3 is TGTGCCAGCAGCCCGTGGGCGGGGGAACAGTACTTC. Protein sequence: CASSPWAGEQYF. This rearrangement joins TRBV7-2 to TRBJ2-4, with 7 nucleotides matching TRBD2. Trimming took 5 bases from V and 13 from J; bases not matched to a gene: 8. CDR1 is SGHTA and CDR2 is FQGNSA in the germline V gene. This CDR3 has 12 amino acids.

The chain combines TRBV9 with TRBJ2-1; TRBD2 matches 8 bases. The germline gives CDR1 SGDLS, CDR2 YYNGEE. The CDR3 runs to 15 residues. The V gene end was trimmed by 0 bases and the J gene end by 11 bases; junction bases not matched to a gene: 10. The CDR3 protein is CASSVAGGPGNKQFF. The CDR3, as DNA: TGTGCCAGCAGCGTAGCGGGAGGGCCAGGGAATAAGCAGTTCTTC.

This chain links TRBV29-1 with TRBJ1-1; D is unclear. The V end lost 3 bases, the J end lost 4 bases, and 9 bases lay between the germline ends. Germline-derived CDR1 and CDR2 are SQVTM and ANQGSEA. The CDR3 extends over 12 amino acids. DNA of the CDR3: TGCAGCGTTGACAGTGAGGGCACTGAAGCTTTCTTT. Translation: CSVDSEGTEAFF.

This clonotype was detected only a few times. The J gene is TRBJ2-7, the V gene TRBV6-2 or TRBV6-3; 10 bases align to TRBD1. The CDR3 spans 15 residues. Germline V gene lookup returns CDR1 MNHEY and CDR2 SVGEGT. V was clipped by 7 bases and J by 5 bases; unmatched bases: 11. The CDR3 loop is CASNLPGQGGNEQYF. DNA of the CDR3: TGTGCCAGCAACCTCCCAGGACAGGGGGGAAACGAGCAGTACTTC.

This clonotype was counted a few times. V and J are TRBV28 and TRBJ2-7; D unclear. V shed 3 bases and J shed 0 bases, with 6 bases lying between them. This CDR3 is 13 amino acids long. Germline V gene sequence: CDR1 MDHEN, CDR2 SYDVKM. CDR3 nucleotide sequence: TGTGCCAGCAGTTTTGAGGACTCCTACGAGCAGTACTTC. Its translation is CASSFEDSYEQYF.

This clonotype has a count of ten or more. V usage is TRBV5-1 and J usage is TRBJ2-7; D is uncertain. The germline V and J ends were trimmed by 0 bases and 3 bases, with 7 bases remaining between them. The CDR3 length is 13 residues. Germline V CDR1 and CDR2: SGHRS, YFSETQ. The CDR3, as DNA: TGCGCCAGCAGCTTGGTGACGGACTACGAGCAGTACTTC. The encoded protein is CASSLVTDYEQYF. The full variable domain, its missing parts supplied by reference TRBV5-1 and TRBJ2-7, is KAGVTQTPRYLIKTRGQQVTLSCSPISGHRSVSWYQQTPGQGLQFLFEYFSETQRNKGNFPGRFSGRQFSNSRSEMNVSTLELGDSALYLCASSLVTDYEQYFGPGTRLTVT.

This clonotype appeared many times. The chain combines TRBV9 with TRBJ1-1; TRBD1 aligns across 8 bases. Germline trimming cut 2 bases from V and 0 bases from J; bases unmatched to any gene: 6. CDR3 length equals 16 residues. Germline V gene data show CDR1 as SGDLS and CDR2 as YYNGEE. The CDR3 sequence is CASSVGPTGVNTEAFF. CDR3 DNA sequence: TGTGCCAGCAGCGTGGGCCCGACAGGGGTGAACACTGAAGCTTTCTTT.

The table lists this clonotype with many counts. CDR3 DNA sequence: TGTGCCAGCAGTTTCAATGAAAAACTGTTTTTT. It yields the protein CASSFNEKLFF. The rearrangement joins TRBV12-3 or TRBV12-4 to TRBJ1-4; D not certain. Trimming removed 3 bases from V and 5 bases from J, with 1 base in between. The CDR3 consists of 11 residues.

This clonotype has a count of ten or more. The rearrangement uses TRBV7-2 and TRBJ2-3; D call uncertain. The CDR3 is 14 amino acids. The germline V gene has CDR1 SGHTA and CDR2 FQGNSA. Trimming stripped 3 bases from V and 2 bases from J, with 9 bases between. The CDR3 sequence is CASSLGVHTDTQYF. As DNA, the CDR3 is TGTGCCAGCAGCTTGGGTGTTCACACAGATACGCAGTATTTT.

There are a few counts of this clonotype. V is TRBV10-3 and J is TRBJ2-3; D remains unclear. The V end lost 3 bases, the J end lost 0 bases, and 7 bases lay between the germline ends. Germline CDR1 ENHRY, CDR2 SYGVKD. The CDR3 sequence is 14 residues long. The CDR3 DNA reads as TGTGCCATCAGTGATGGCCCAAGCACAGATACGCAGTATTTT. Protein: CAISDGPSTDTQYF.

This chain uses TRBV28 with TRBJ2-4; 9 bases fit TRBD2. The CDR3 is made up of 13 amino acids. V trimming: 11 bases; J trimming: 0 bases; junction bases outside the gene matches: 2. Germline V gives CDR1 MDHEN, CDR2 SYDVKM. The chain's CDR3 is CAAGGIAKNIQYF. As DNA, the CDR3 is TGTGCCGCGGGGGGGATAGCCAAAAACATTCAGTACTTC.

V gene TRBV9 combines with J gene TRBJ2-3, with 10 bases identical to TRBD2. This CDR3 is 16 amino acids long. Trimming cost V 3 bases and J 3 bases; bases outside gene matches: 7. Germline assignment: CDR1 SGDLS and CDR2 YYNGEE. CDR3 DNA sequence: TGTGCCAGCAGCGCGGATAGCGGGGGGTGGACAGATACGCAGTATTTT. Encoded protein: CASSADSGGWTDTQYF. The whole variable domain, filled in from reference TRBV9 and TRBJ2-3, reads DSGVTQTPKHLITATGQRVTLRCSPRSGDLSVYWYQQSLDQGLQFLIQYYNGEERAKGNILERFSAQQFPDLHSELNLSSLELGDSALYFCASSADSGGWTDTQYFGPGTRLTVL.

This clonotype was found many times. CDR3 protein: CASSQDLVGYNEQFF. The CDR3 region has the DNA TGTGCCAGCAGCCAAGATCTTGTCGGCTACAATGAGCAGTTCTTC. V gene TRBV3-1 combines with J gene TRBJ2-1, with D unresolved. The CDR3 loop spans 15 amino acids. The germline V gene encodes CDR1 LGHDT and CDR2 YNNKEL (reference sequence). With 0 bases removed from V and 3 bases from J, the gap between germline ends came to 9 bases.

The chain employs TRBV5-4 and TRBJ2-3; 8 bases line up with TRBD2. The J segment lost 1 base and the V segment lost 4 bases, leaving 2 bases of the junction unmatched. CDR3 length: 14 residues. Germline-derived CDR1 and CDR2 are SGHNT and YYREEE (reference sequence). The CDR3 coding sequence is TGTGCCAGCAGCCGTAGCGGGGGCACAGATACGCAGTATTTT. Protein: CASSRSGGTDTQYF.

This chain links TRBV12-3 or TRBV12-4 with TRBJ2-7, with a weak D call TRBD2 (6 bases). V was shortened by 4 bases and J by 2 bases, with 12 bases between the two germline ends. The CDR3 is made up of 14 amino acids. CDR3 coding DNA: TGTGCCAGCAGTTCCGGGACTGAGACCTACGAGCAGTACTTC. This translates into CASSSGTETYEQYF.

This clonotype was picked up many times. The CDR3 DNA is TGTGCCAGCTCACCGGGAGAGGGCTACACCTTC. Its translation: CASSPGEGYTF. The genes are TRBV18 and TRBJ1-2; D call uncertain. CDR1 is KGHSH, CDR2 LQKENI, per germline. V gave up 3 bases and J gave up 8 bases, with 7 bases separating them. The CDR3 is made up of 11 amino acids.

At least ten counts were recorded for this clonotype. V usage is TRBV7-2 and J usage is TRBJ2-1; a weak D match, TRBD1 (5 bases). V was shortened by 2 bases and J by 7 bases, with 12 bases between the two germline ends. Germline V gene lookup returns CDR1 SGHTA and CDR2 FQGNSA. CDR3 length equals 14 residues. The CDR3 DNA reads TGTGCCAGCAGCTTATCGCAGGGTAGAAATGAGCAGTTCTTC. Encoded protein: CASSLSQGRNEQFF.

This clonotype was seen more than once but under ten times. The V gene is TRBV12-3 or TRBV12-4, the J gene TRBJ2-3; unclear D gene. This CDR3 has 14 residues. With 5 bases removed from V and 1 base from J, the gap between germline ends came to 10 bases. In DNA form, the CDR3 reads TGTGCCAGCAGTCCCAGAAGTGGCACAGATACGCAGTATTTT. Its translation is CASSPRSGTDTQYF.

The chain uses TRBV28 and TRBJ2-7; TRBD1 matches at 7 bases. The germline V gene encodes CDR1 MDHEN and CDR2 SYDVKM. V trimming: 4 bases; J trimming: 3 bases; junction bases outside the gene matches: 3. The CDR3 runs 13 residues. In DNA form, the CDR3 reads TGTGCCAGCAGTTCAGGACAGGACTACGAGCAGTACTTC. Translated, it gives CASSSGQDYEQYF.

This clonotype was counted ten times or more. The rearrangement links TRBV3-2 to TRBJ1-5; TRBD1 reflects the table's D call only, with no check against the DNA. TRBV3-2 is termed a pseudogene. The CDR3 runs to 16 residues. CDR3 residues: CASSFPDRGKNQPQHF. The CDR3 DNA is TGTGCCAGCAGCTTCCCCGACAGGGGGAAAAATCAGCCCCAGCATTTT.

Only a few counts were recorded for this clonotype. The J gene is TRBJ2-2, the V gene TRBV5-1; a possible D gene is TRBD2 (6 bases). Germline CDR1 reads SGHRS; CDR2 reads YFSETQ. Between the trimmed V and J ends, which lost 1 base and 5 bases, there was a span of 12 bases. This CDR3 comprises 15 residues. CDR3 sequence reads: CASSLFLARTGELFF. CDR3 DNA sequence: TGCGCCAGCAGCTTGTTTCTAGCGAGAACCGGGGAGCTGTTTTTT.

The CDR3 DNA is TGTGCCAGCAGCAAAAGTCAGGCTGAAGATACGCAGTATTTT. Residues: CASSKSQAEDTQYF. This sequence joins TRBV21-1 and TRBJ2-3. TRBV21-1 is noted as a pseudogene. The CDR3 length is 14 residues.